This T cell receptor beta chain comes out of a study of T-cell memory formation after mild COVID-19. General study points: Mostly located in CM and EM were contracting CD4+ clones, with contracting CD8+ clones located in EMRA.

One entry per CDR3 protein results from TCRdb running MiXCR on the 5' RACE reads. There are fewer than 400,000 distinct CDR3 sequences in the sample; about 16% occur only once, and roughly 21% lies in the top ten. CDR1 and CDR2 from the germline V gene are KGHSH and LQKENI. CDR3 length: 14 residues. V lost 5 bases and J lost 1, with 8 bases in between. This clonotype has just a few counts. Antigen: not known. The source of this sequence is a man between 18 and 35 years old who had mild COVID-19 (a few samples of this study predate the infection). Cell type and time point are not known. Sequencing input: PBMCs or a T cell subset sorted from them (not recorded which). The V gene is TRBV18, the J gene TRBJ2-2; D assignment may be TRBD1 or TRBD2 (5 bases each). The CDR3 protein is CASSGAGNTGELFF. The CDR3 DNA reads TGTGCCAGCTCAGGGGCGGGGAACACCGGGGAGCTGTTTTTT.